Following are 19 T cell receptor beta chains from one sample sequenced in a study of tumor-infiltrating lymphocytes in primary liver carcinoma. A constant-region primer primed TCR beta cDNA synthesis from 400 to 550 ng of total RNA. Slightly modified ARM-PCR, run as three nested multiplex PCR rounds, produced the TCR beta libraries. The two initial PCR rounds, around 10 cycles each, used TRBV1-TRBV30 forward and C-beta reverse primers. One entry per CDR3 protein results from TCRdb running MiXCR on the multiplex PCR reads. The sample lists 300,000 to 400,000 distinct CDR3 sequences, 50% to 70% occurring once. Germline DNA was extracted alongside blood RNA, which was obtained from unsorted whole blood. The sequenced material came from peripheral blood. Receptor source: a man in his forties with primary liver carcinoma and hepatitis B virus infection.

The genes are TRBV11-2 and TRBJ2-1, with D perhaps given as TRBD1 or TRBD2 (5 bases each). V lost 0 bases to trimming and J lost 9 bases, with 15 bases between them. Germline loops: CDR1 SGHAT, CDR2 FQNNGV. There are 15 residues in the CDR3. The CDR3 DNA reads TGTGCCAGCAGCTTAGAGGGGGAACAGTACTGTGAGCAGTTCTTC. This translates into CASSLEGEQYCEQFF.

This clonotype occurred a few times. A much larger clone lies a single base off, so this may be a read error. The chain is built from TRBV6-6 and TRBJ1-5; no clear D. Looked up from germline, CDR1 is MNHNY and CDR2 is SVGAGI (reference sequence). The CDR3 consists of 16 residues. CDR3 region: CASRRAGSYSNQTQHF. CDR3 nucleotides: TGTGCCAGTCGCCGCGCGGGTTCTTATAGCAATCAGACCCAGCATTTT.

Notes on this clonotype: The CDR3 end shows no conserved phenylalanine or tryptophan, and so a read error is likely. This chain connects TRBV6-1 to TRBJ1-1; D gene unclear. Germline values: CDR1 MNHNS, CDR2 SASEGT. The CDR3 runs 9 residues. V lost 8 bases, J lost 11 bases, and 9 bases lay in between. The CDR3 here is CASSSGAFY. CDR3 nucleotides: TGTGCCAGCTCCAGTGGGGCTTTCTAT.

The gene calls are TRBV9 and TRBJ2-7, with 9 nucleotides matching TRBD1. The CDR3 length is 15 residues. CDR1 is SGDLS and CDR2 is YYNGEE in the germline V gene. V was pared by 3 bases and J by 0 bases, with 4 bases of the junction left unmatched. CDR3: CASSAGTGNSYEQYF. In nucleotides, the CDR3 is TGTGCCAGCAGCGCAGGGACAGGGAACTCCTACGAGCAGTACTTC.

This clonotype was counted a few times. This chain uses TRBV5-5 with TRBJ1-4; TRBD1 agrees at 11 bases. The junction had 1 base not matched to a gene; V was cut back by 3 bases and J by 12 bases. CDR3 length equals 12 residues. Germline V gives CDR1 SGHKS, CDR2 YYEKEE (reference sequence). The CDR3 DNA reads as TGTGCCAGCAGCTGGGACAGGGGGGAACTGTTTTTT. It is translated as CASSWDRGELFF.

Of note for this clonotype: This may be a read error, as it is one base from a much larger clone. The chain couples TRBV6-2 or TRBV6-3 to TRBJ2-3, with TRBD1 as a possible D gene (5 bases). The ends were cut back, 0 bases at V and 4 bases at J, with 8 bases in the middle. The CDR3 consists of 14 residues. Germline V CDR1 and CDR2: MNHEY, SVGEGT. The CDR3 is CASSYSQGSDTQYF. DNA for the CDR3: TGTGCCAGCAGTTACTCGCAGGGATCAGATACGCAGTATTTT.

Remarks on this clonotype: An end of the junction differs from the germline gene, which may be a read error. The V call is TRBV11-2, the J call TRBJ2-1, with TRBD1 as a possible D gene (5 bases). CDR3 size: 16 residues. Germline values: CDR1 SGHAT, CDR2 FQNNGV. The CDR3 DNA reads TGTGCCAGCTGCTTAGATCTAGGGGTGAAGGACAATGAGCAGTTCTTC. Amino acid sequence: CASCLDLGVKDNEQFF.

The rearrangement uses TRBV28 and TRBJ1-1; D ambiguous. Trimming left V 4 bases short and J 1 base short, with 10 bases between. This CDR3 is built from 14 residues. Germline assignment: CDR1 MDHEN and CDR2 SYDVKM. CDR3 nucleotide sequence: TGTGCCAGCAGTTCGGGTTCTGGGAACACTGAAGCTTTCTTT. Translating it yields CASSSGSGNTEAFF.

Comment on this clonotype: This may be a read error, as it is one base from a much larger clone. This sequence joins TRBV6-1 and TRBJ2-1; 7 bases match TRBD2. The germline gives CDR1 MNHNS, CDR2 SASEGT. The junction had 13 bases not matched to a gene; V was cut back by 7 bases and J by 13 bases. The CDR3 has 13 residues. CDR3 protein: CASTMTSRRAQFF. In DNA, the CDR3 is TGTGCCAGCACCATGACTAGCAGGAGGGCCCAGTTCTTC.

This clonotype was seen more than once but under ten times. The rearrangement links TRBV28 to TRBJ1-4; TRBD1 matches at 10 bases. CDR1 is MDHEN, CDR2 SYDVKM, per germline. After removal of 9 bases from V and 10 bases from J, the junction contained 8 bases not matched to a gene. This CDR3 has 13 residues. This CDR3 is CASVRTGGGKLFF. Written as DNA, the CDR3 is TGTGCCAGTGTTAGGACAGGGGGTGGAAAACTGTTTTTT.

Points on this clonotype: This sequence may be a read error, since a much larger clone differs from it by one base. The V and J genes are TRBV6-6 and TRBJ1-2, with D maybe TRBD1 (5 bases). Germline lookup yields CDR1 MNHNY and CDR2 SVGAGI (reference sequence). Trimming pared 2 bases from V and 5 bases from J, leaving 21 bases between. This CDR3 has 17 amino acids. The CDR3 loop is CASSYPKGAGLRYGYTF. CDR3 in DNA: TGTGCCAGCAGTTACCCCAAAGGGGCAGGACTCCGATATGGCTACACCTTC.

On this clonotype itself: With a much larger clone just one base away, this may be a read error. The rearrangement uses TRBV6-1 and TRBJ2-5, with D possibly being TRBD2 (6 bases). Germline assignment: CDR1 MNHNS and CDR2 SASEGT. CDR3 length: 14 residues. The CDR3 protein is CASSGLRLEEAQYF. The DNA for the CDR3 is TGTGCCAGCAGTGGATTGCGACTAGAAGAGGCCCAGTACTTC.

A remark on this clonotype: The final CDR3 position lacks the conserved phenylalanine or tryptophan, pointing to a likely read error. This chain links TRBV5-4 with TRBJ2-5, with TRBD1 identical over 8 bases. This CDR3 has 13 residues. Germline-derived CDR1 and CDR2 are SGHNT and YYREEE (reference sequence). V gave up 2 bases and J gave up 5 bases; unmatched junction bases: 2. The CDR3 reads CASSLRTGETQYL. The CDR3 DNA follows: TGTGCCAGCAGCTTACGGACAGGGGAGACCCAGTACTTA.

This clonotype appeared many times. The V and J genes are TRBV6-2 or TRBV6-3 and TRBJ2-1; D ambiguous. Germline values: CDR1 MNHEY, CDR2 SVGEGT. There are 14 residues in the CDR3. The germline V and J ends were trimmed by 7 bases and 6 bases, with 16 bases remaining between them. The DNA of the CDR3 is TGTGCCAGCACCCGACCCTTAGTCAGCAATGAGCAGTTCTTC. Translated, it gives CASTRPLVSNEQFF.

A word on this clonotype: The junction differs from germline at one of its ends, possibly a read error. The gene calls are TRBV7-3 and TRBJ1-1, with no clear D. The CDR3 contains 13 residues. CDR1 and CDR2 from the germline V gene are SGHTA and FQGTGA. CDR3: CAISSTEYTEAFF. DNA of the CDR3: TGTGCCATCAGCTCCACAGAATACACTGAAGCTTTCTTT.

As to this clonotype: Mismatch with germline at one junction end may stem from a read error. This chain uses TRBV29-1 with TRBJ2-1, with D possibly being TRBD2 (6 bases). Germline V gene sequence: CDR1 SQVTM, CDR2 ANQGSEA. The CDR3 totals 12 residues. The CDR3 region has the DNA TGTAGCGTTAGTGCGGGGCGCGGGGAGCAGTTCTTC. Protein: CSVSAGRGEQFF.

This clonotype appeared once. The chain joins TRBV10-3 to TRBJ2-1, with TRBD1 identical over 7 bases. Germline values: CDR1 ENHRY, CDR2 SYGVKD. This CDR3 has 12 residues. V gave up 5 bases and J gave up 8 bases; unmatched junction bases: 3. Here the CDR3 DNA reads TGTGCCATCAGTCGAGGGGGCTATGAGCAGTTCTTC. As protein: CAISRGGYEQFF.

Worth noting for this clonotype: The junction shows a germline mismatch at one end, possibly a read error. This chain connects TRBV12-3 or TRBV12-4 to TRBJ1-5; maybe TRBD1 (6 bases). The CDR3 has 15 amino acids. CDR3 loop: CASSPRGKRNEPQHF. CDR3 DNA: TGTGCCAGCAGTCCAAGGGGGAAGCGCAATGAGCCCCAACATTTT.

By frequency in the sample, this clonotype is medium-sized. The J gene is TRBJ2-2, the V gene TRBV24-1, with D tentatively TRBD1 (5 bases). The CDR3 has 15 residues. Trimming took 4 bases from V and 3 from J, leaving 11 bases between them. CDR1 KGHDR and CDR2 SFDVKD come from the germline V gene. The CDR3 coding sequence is TGTGCCACCAGTGAAGGGGATTACGACACCGGGGAGCTGTTTTTT. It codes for CATSEGDYDTGELFF.